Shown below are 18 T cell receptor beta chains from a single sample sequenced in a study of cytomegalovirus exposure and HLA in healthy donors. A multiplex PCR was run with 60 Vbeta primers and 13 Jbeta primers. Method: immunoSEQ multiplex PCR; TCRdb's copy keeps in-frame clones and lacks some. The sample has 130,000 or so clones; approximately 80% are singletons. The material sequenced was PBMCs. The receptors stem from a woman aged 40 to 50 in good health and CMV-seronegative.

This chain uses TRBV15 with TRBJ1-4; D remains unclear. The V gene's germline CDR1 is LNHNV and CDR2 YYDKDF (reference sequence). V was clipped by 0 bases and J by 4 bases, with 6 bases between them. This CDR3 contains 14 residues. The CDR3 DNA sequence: TGTGCCACCAGCAGAGATCGCGGTAATGAAAAACTGTTTTTT. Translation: CATSRDRGNEKLFF.

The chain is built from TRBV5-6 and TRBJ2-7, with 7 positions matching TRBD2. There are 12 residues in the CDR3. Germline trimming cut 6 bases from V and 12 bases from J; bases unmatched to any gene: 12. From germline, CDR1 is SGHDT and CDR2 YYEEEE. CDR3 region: CASNMGRGSTYF. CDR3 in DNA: TGTGCCAGCAATATGGGGAGGGGCAGCACGTACTTC.

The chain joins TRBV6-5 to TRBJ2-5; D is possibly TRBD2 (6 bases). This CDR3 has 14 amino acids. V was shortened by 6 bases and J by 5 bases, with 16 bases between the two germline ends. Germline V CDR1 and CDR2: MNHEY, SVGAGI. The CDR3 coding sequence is TGTGCCAGCAGAAGGGACTCCCTCAGGGAGACCCAGTACTTC. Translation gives CASRRDSLRETQYF.

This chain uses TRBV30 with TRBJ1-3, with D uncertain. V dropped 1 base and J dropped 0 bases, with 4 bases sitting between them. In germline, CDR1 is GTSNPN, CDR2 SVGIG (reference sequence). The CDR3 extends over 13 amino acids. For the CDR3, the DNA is TGTGCCTGGAGTGAGCTCTCTGGAAACACCATATATTTT. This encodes CAWSELSGNTIYF.

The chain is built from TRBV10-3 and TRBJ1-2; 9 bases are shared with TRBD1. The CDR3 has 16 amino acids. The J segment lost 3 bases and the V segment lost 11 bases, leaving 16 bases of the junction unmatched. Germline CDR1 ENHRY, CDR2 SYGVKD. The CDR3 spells CAHSPQNRGRHYGYTF. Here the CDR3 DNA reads TGTGCCCACTCCCCCCAAAACAGGGGGCGCCACTATGGCTACACCTTC.

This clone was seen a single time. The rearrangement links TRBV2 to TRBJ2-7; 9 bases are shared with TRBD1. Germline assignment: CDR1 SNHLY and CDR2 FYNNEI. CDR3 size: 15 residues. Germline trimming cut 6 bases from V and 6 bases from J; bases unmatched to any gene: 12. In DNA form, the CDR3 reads TGTGCCAGCAGAACAAACCGGGACAGGGTTTCCGAGCAGTACTTC. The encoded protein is CASRTNRDRVSEQYF.

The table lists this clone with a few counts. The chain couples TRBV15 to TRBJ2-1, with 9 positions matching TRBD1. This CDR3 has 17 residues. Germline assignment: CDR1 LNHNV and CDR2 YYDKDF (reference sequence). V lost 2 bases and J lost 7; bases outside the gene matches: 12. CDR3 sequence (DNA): TGTGCCACCAGCAGACTTAAGGGACAGGGTCGTACAAATGAGCAGTTCTTC. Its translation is CATSRLKGQGRTNEQFF.

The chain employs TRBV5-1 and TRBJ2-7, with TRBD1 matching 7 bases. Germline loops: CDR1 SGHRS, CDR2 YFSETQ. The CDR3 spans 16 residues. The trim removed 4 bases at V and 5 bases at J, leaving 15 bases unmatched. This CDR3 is CASSPALDRARNEQYF. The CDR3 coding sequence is TGCGCCAGCAGCCCAGCCTTAGACAGGGCCAGGAACGAGCAGTACTTC.

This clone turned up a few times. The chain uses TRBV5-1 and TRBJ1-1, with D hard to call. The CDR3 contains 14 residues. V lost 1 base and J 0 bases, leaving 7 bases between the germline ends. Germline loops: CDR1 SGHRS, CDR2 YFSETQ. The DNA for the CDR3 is TGCGCCAGCAGCTTGAACATTATGAACACTGAAGCTTTCTTT. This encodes CASSLNIMNTEAFF.

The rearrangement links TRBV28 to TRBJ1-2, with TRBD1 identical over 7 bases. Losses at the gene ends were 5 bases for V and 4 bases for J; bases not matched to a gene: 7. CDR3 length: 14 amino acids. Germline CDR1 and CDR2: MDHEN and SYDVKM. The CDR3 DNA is TGTGCCAGCAGTAAACAGGGGCGCTTCTATGGCTACACCTTC. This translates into CASSKQGRFYGYTF.

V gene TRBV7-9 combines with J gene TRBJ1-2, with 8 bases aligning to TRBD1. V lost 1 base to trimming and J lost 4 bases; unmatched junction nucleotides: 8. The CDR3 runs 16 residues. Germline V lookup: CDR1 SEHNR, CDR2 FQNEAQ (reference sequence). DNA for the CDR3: TGTGCCAGCAGCTTAGGGGGTGGACAGGGCGTCTATGGCTACACCTTC. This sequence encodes CASSLGGGQGVYGYTF.

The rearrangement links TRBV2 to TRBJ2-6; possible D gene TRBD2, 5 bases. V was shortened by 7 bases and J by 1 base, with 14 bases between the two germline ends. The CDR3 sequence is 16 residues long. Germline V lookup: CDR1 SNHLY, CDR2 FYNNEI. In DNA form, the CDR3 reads TGTGCCAGCAAGGAGGACTTACGTTCTGGGGCCAACGTCCTGACTTTC. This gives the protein CASKEDLRSGANVLTF. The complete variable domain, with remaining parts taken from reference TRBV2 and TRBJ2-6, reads EPEVTQTPSHQVTQMGQEVILRCVPISNHLYFYWYRQILGQKVEFLVSFYNNEISEKSEIFDDQFSVERPDGSNFTLKIRSTKLEDSAMYFCASKEDLRSGANVLTFGAGSRLTVL.

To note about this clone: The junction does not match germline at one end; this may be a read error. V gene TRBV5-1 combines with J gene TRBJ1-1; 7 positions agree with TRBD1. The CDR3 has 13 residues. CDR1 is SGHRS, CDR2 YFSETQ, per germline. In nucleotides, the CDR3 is TGCGCCGGCAGCGAGGGGGCGAACACTGAAGCTTTCTTT. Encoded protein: CAGSEGANTEAFF.

CDR3: CASSFSGVVDNEQYF. CDR3 sequence (DNA): TGTGCCAGCTCGTTCTCCGGGGTAGTGGATAACGAGCAGTACTTC. The J gene is TRBJ2-7, the V gene TRBV6-5; possibly TRBD2 for D (5 bases). Germline V gene sequence: CDR1 MNHEY, CDR2 SVGAGI. Trimming stripped 8 bases from V and 5 bases from J, with 22 bases between. This CDR3 spans 15 amino acids.

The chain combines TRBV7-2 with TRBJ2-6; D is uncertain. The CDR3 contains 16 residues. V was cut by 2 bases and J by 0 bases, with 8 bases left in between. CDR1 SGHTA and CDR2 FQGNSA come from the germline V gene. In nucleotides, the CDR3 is TGTGCCAGCAGCTTATTATCTACCTCTGGGGCCAACGTCCTGACTTTC. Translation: CASSLLSTSGANVLTF.

The chain's CDR3 is CAWSVTSSYEQYF. In DNA, the CDR3 is TGTGCCTGGAGTGTTACAAGTTCCTACGAGCAGTACTTC. The gene calls are TRBV30 and TRBJ2-7; D gene uncertain. The CDR3 spans 13 residues. The germline V and J ends were trimmed by 0 bases and 1 base, with 7 bases remaining between them. Per germline, CDR1 GTSNPN and CDR2 SVGIG (reference sequence).

In nucleotides, the CDR3 is TGTGCCAGCAGCCTACACCAGCAGGGGTACTCCTACAATGAGCAGTTCTTC. Translating gives CASSLHQQGYSYNEQFF. This chain joins TRBV27 and TRBJ2-1, with a weak D call TRBD1 (6 bases). Per the germline V gene, CDR1 is MNHEY and CDR2 is SMNVEV (reference sequence). V dropped 6 bases and J dropped 0 bases, with 18 bases sitting between them. The CDR3 loop spans 17 amino acids.

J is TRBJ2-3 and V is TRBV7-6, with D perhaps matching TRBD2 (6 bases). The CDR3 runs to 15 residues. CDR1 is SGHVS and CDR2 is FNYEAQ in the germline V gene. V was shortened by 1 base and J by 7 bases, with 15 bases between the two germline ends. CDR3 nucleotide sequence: TGTGCCAGCAGCTTAGTTGGGACTGGGAACTATACGCAGTATTTT. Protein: CASSLVGTGNYTQYF.